This TCR beta chain was sequenced in a study of OX40 agonist ivuxolimab in advanced cancers. On the study more broadly: Every 2 weeks, ivuxolimab was infused into the patients intravenously at between 0.01 and 10 mg/kg. Whole-study findings and limits: Low normalized T-cell clonal expansion was also seen in some nonresponders. Among T cells, CD8+ cells averaged more expanded clones than CD4+ cells.

The assay was immunoSEQ multiplex PCR, and TCRdb's table has in-frame clones only and misses some. The sample has about 45,000 clones, approximately 91% seen once. In regard to this clone: Its antigen is as yet unknown.

At baseline, cycle 4 day 1, and cycle 7 day 1, blood was sampled. Germline V lookup: CDR1 SGDLS, CDR2 YYNGEE. The CDR3 consists of 15 residues. The receptor was derived from an adult with an advanced solid tumor such as melanoma, head and neck, liver or kidney cancer. This sample comprised CD4+ or CD8+ T cells sorted from blood, obtained in a trial of the OX40 agonist ivuxolimab. The chain uses TRBV9 and TRBJ2-5; the D gene is possibly TRBD1 (5 bases). The assigned J gene may be wrong: the sequence end matches TRBJ2-7 better. This CDR3 is CASSVDGQGSYEQYF. Here the CDR3 DNA reads TGTGCCAGCAGCGTAGATGGGCAGGGCAGCTACGAGCAGTACTTC.